This entry is about one T cell receptor (beta chain). At one end the junction does not follow the germline gene, possibly because of a read error. The data stem from a study of blood T cell repertoires in COVID-19. Study-level information: Sources were T cells, B-cell-depleted T cells, or PBMCs; the material itself was cDNA or gDNA.

The CDR3 length is 14 residues. CDR1 is MNHEY, CDR2 SVGAGI, per germline. Measured with immunoSEQ multiplex PCR; TCRdb has only the in-frame clones, and not every one. The top ten hold approximately 6.8% of the sample, which has tens of thousands of clones, around 88% seen once. The sequence was obtained from a woman over 75 with acute or convalescent COVID-19. The chain combines TRBV6-5 with TRBJ2-5; TRBD1 agrees at 7 bases. Source material: peripheral blood. CDR3: CASTKGGDQETQYF. DNA for the CDR3: TGTGCCAGCACTAAAGGGGGCGACCAGGAGACCCAGTACTTC.